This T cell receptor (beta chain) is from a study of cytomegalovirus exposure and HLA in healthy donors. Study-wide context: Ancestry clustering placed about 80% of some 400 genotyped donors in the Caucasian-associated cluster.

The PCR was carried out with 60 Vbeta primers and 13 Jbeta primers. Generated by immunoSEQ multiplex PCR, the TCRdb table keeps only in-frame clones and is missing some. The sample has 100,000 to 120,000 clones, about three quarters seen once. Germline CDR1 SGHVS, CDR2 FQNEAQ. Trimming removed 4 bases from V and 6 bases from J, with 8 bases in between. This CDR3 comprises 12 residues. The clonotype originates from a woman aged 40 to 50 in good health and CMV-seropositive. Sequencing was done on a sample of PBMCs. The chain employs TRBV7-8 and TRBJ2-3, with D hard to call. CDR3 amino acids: CASSSRWDTQYF. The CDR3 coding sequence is TGTGCCAGCAGCTCCAGGTGGGATACGCAGTATTTT.